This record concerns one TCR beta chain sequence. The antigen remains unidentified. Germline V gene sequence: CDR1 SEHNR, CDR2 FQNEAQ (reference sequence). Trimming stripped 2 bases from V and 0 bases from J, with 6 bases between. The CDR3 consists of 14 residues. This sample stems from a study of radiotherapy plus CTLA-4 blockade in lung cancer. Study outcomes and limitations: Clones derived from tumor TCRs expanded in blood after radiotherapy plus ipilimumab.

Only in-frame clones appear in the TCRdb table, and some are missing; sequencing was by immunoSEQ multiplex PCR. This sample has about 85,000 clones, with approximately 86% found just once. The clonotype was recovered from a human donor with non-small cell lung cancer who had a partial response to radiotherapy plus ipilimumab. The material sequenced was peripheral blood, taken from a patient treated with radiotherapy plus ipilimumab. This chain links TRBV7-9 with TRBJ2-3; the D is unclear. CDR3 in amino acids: CASSLSTSTDTQYF. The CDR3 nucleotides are TGTGCCAGCAGCTTATCCACTAGCACAGATACGCAGTATTTT.